This T cell receptor beta chain was sequenced in a study of long-term antiretroviral therapy in people with HIV. With survey level as its setting, the immunoSEQ assay was v3.0. Method: immunoSEQ multiplex PCR; TCRdb's copy keeps in-frame clones and lacks some. The table includes 20,000 to 25,000 clones, about 81% detected once. Germline CDR1 is KGHSH and CDR2 is LQKENI. The CDR3 runs 17 residues. V was clipped by 1 base and J by 2 bases; unmatched bases: 4. Study-wide results and caveats: Diversity increased after ART yet remained lower than in transplant donor controls. CDR3 lengths in HIV samples spanned a narrower range than controls. Nothing was known about ART adherence, viral resistance or changes in therapy. Every time point showed a repertoire led by clones expanded before ART.

Worth noting for this clone: Its antigen is as yet unknown.

The chain combines TRBV18 with TRBJ2-3; TRBD2 matches 12 bases. The sequenced sample was unsorted PBMCs, obtained 1.5 years after starting antiretroviral therapy. This clonotype was sampled from a man aged 30 to 39 with HIV. CDR3: CASSPRLAGDLTDTQYF. CDR3 bases: TGTGCCAGCTCACCACGACTAGCGGGGGACCTCACAGATACGCAGTATTTT.